This T cell receptor (beta chain) was identified during a study of blood T cell repertoires in COVID-19. Study-wide background: Samples came from the United States, Italy and Spain, spanning acute and convalescent COVID-19. Sample material is recorded as cDNA or gDNA derived from T cells, B-cell-depleted T cells, or PBMCs.

Original methodology: The assay estimated nucleated cells by amplifying reference gene primers. Some clones are missing from TCRdb's copy, which holds only in-frame ones; the method was immunoSEQ multiplex PCR. V and J calls and clone size are those listed in that table; D and trimming were worked out from the DNA. Of more than 45,000 clones listed, roughly 79% are singletons. This CDR3 has 15 amino acids. The germline V gene encodes CDR1 SGDLS and CDR2 YYNGEE. Trimming removed 0 bases from V and 2 bases from J; junction bases left unmatched: 3. The chain has TRBV9 and TRBJ2-7; 9 bases fit TRBD2. Sequences were obtained from peripheral blood. This clonotype originated in a human donor in a cohort sampled during active COVID-19. The CDR3 nucleotides read TGTGCCAGCAGCGTAGGAGCGGGAGGCACCTACGAGCAGTACTTC. Amino acid sequence: CASSVGAGGTYEQYF.